This section outlines one TCR beta chain sequence together with its context. The antigen remains undetermined. V lost 4 bases to trimming and J lost 0 bases; unmatched junction nucleotides: 2. This CDR3 contains 15 residues. This sample is part of a study of T-cell memory formation after mild COVID-19. The overall study: TCR clusters showed largely donor specificity.

TCRdb reprocessed the 5' RACE reads via MiXCR and lists one record per CDR3 protein. The repertoire has about 560,000 distinct CDR3 sequences, approximately 15% of them found once; the top ten carry 8.1%. The study's findings and limits: Researchers could not confirm that second-wave clones peaking on day 37 targeted SARS-CoV-2. Balance between CD4 and CD8 was seen in clones contracting day 15 to 85, and a CD4+ lean was seen in later expanders.

The sequence was collected from an adult woman who had mild COVID-19 (a few samples of this study predate the infection). Cell type and time point are not known. The chain has TRBV12-3 or TRBV12-4 and TRBJ2-7, with 11 bases matching TRBD2. Sequenced material: PBMCs or a T cell subset sorted from them (not recorded which). The CDR3 is CASSSTSGGSYEQYF. The CDR3 DNA reads TGTGCCAGCAGTTCTACTAGCGGGGGCTCCTACGAGCAGTACTTC.